The present T cell receptor beta chain was sequenced within a study of response to subunit inactivated influenza vaccine (dated by TCRdb to about 2018). Background for the entire study: To follow how T cells responded to a trivalent subunit inactivated influenza vaccine, the researchers relied on deep quantitative profiling of the T cell receptor repertoire. Study-wide findings and limitations: According to the authors, only a limited number of new T cells may be recruited by each seasonal influenza vaccination.

CDR1 and CDR2, looked up from the germline V gene, are MGHRA and YSYEKL. V loses 2 bases of germline sequence and J loses 6 bases, and the interval between the two ends is 13 bases. Reading from cysteine to phenylalanine, the CDR3 counts 14 amino acids. Of all the DNA, just the CDR3 is kept, 42 bases in frame from base 1. The method behind the library was RT-PCR. Reads for this sample came from an Illumina HiSeq 2500. The raw public reads went through TCRdb reprocessing: fastp at Q25, MiXCR clone calling, in-frame beta chains kept. Every distinct CDR3 protein forms one entry, paired with its most common genes and DNA. This sample gives about 530,000 distinct CDR3 sequences in total; under 15% of them show up just once. The ten largest clones add up to around 12% of the sample. In light of the paper, this sample's time point label describes: 45 to 50 days after influenza vaccine administration. Worth noting for this clonotype: The target of this receptor is not known. One base away there is no much larger clone; base qualities are not given.

The input for sequencing was PBMCs from blood, taken about 40 days after vaccination. The source of this sequence is a middle-aged man who received an inactivated influenza vaccine. Donor details come from another sample of the same person, matched by shared clones. The sequence joins TRBV4-1 to TRBJ1-1; the D gene cannot be named for sure. The CDR3 sequence is CASSQSWTGAEAFF. The DNA sequence is TGCGCCAGCAGCCAATCTTGGACGGGCGCTGAAGCTTTCTTT.